Listed here are 24 T cell receptor beta chains from one sample, sequenced in a study of Ad26.COV2.S vaccination and SARS-CoV-2 variants. Only in-frame clones appear in the TCRdb table, and some are missing; sequencing was by immunoSEQ multiplex PCR. The repertoire holds 410,000 or so clones, around 92% seen once, with about 1.6% in the top ten. The treatment denotes: roughly 19 received Ad26.COV2.S at low or high dose, single or two shots; about five received placebo; per-sample allocation not given. Collection of the samples took place on day 63 after the first injection of vaccine or placebo. The sequenced sample was peripheral blood, obtained in a trial of Ad26.COV2.S vaccine versus placebo. The receptors come from a person aged 18-60 years who received the Ad26.COV2.S COVID-19 vaccine or a placebo.

The rearrangement uses TRBV18 and TRBJ2-7; 7 nucleotides agree with TRBD2. V shed 6 bases and J 1 base; nucleotides not matched to a gene: 12. This CDR3 is built from 16 residues. The germline V gene has CDR1 KGHSH and CDR2 LQKENI. CDR3: CASSHRGGSISYEQYF. The DNA of the CDR3 is TGTGCCAGCTCTCACCGGGGAGGGTCGATATCCTACGAGCAGTACTTC.

The chain has TRBV2 and TRBJ1-2; the D is unclear. This CDR3 has 12 residues. Trimming removed 3 bases at V and 4 bases at J, with 6 bases between. The germline V gene has CDR1 SNHLY and CDR2 FYNNEI. The DNA for the CDR3 is TGTGCCAGCAGTGAGGATATCTATGGCTACACCTTC. Its translation: CASSEDIYGYTF.

J is TRBJ1-3 and V is TRBV12-3 or TRBV12-4; TRBD1 aligns across 7 bases. CDR3 length equals 13 residues. Trimming took 6 bases from V and 7 from J; bases not matched to a gene: 6. The CDR3 loop reads CASRVTGSNTIYF. The DNA of the CDR3 is TGTGCCAGCAGGGTGACAGGGAGCAACACCATATATTTT.

This sequence joins TRBV9 and TRBJ2-1; TRBD1 might be the D (6 bases). Between the trimmed V and J ends, which lost 1 base and 9 bases, there was a span of 17 bases. The CDR3 spans 15 residues. Germline V gene lookup returns CDR1 SGDLS and CDR2 YYNGEE. The CDR3 DNA reads as TGTGCCAGCAGCGTATTCCGGACAGCCGGCGGTGAGCAGTTCTTC. Translation: CASSVFRTAGGEQFF.

The genes are TRBV3-1 (or the pseudogene TRBV3-2) and TRBJ2-7, with 9 bases that match TRBD1. The V and J ends lost 1 base and 6 bases, in that order; junction bases with no gene match: 13. The germline gives CDR1 LGHDT, CDR2 YNNKEL (reference sequence). This CDR3 is 17 amino acids long. The CDR3 here is CASSQGRWGQGRSEQYF. CDR3 coding DNA: TGTGCCAGCAGCCAAGGTCGGTGGGGACAGGGACGCTCCGAGCAGTACTTC.

The genes are TRBV29-1 and TRBJ2-1; either TRBD1 or TRBD2 may supply D (5 bases each). The CDR3 contains 14 residues. From germline, CDR1 is SQVTM and CDR2 ANQGSEA. Written as DNA, the CDR3 is TGCGGGGCGAGGGCACGTGGCGCAAACAATGAGCAGTTCTTC. It encodes CGARARGANNEQFF.

The chain combines TRBV7-7 with TRBJ2-5, with 13 bases fitting TRBD2. V shed 5 bases and J 5 bases; nucleotides not matched to a gene: 8. Germline values: CDR1 SSHAT, CDR2 FNYEAQ (reference sequence). This CDR3 has 16 amino acids. CDR3 sequence (DNA): TGTGCCAGCAGCGTCGGACTAGCGGGGGTTGTGGAGACCCAGTACTTC. It yields the protein CASSVGLAGVVETQYF.

The rearrangement links TRBV27 to TRBJ2-7, with D perhaps given as TRBD1 or TRBD2 (6 bases each). The CDR3 sequence is 15 residues long. CDR1 and CDR2 (germline): MNHEY, SMNVEV (reference sequence). V lost 3 bases and J 3 bases, leaving 15 bases between the germline ends. The CDR3 DNA sequence: TGTGCCAGCAGTTTTGTGGGGGGCTCCTTCTACGAGCAGTACTTC. Protein product: CASSFVGGSFYEQYF.

V and J are TRBV12-3 or TRBV12-4 and TRBJ2-7; the D gene could be TRBD1 or TRBD2 (5 bases each). V lost 3 bases, J lost 6 bases, and 12 bases lay in between. CDR3 size: 13 residues. The CDR3 reads CASSFQGAGEQYF. DNA of the CDR3: TGTGCCAGCAGTTTTCAAGGGGCGGGCGAGCAGTACTTC.

This chain joins TRBV21-1 and TRBJ2-7. TRBV21-1 is a pseudogene locus. This CDR3 contains 14 residues. The CDR3 DNA is TGTGCCAGCAGCAAAGAGACGACGGCCTACGAGCAGTACTTC. This codes for CASSKETTAYEQYF.

This clone was observed a single time. The V gene is TRBV20-1, the J gene TRBJ2-7, with no clear D. Per germline, CDR1 DFQATT and CDR2 SNEGSKA (reference sequence). The CDR3 runs to 11 residues. Trimming stripped 5 bases from V and 9 bases from J, with 14 bases between. The CDR3 nucleotides read TGCAGTGCTCTCGACCGTTTGGGGCAGTACTTC. Protein sequence: CSALDRLGQYF.

The rearrangement links TRBV12-3 or TRBV12-4 to TRBJ2-1; 9 bases are a match to TRBD1. The CDR3 is 13 residues long. J lost 5 bases, V lost 10 bases, and 6 bases had no gene match. The CDR3 DNA reads TGTGCCAACACAGGGGGCGCCGACAATGAGCAGTTCTTC. Translating it yields CANTGGADNEQFF.

The V call is TRBV28, the J call TRBJ1-5, with unresolved D. The CDR3 runs to 15 residues. Trimming removed 3 bases at V and 4 bases at J, with 13 bases between. The germline V gene encodes CDR1 MDHEN and CDR2 SYDVKM. CDR3 sequence: CASSLKPHGNQPQHF. CDR3 bases: TGTGCCAGCAGTTTGAAGCCCCATGGTAATCAGCCCCAGCATTTT.

CDR3 sequence: CAISAAWNTEAFF. CDR3 sequence (DNA): TGTGCCATCAGCGCCGCATGGAACACTGAAGCTTTCTTT. The V and J genes are TRBV10-3 and TRBJ1-1; D is unresolved. Per the germline V gene, CDR1 is ENHRY and CDR2 is SYGVKD. V shed 6 bases and J shed 1 base, with 9 bases lying between them. This CDR3 contains 13 residues.

Note on this clone: This sample also contains other DNA sequences that code for the same CDR3. V is TRBV18 and J is TRBJ2-6; no definite D call. Trimming cost V 3 bases and J 4 bases, with 4 bases left between them. CDR1 KGHSH and CDR2 LQKENI come from the germline V gene. CDR3 length: 13 amino acids. CDR3 DNA sequence: TGTGCCAGCTCACCCTCCGGGGCCAACGTCCTGACTTTC. This sequence encodes CASSPSGANVLTF.

Only one count was recorded for this clone. The V call is TRBV11-2, the J call TRBJ1-4; D not certain. Trimming stripped 7 bases from V and 8 bases from J, with 20 bases between. Germline-derived CDR1 and CDR2 are SGHAT and FQNNGV. The CDR3 is made up of 15 amino acids. For the CDR3, the DNA is TGTGCCAGCACCTCCCGGATCCGATTTGGGGAAAAACTGTTTTTT. Residues: CASTSRIRFGEKLFF. Drawing the rest from reference TRBV11-2 and TRBJ1-4, the complete variable domain is EAGVAQSPRYKIIEKRQSVAFWCNPISGHATLYWYQQILGQGPKLLIQFQNNGVVDDSQLPKDRFSAERLKGVDSTLKIQPAKLEDSAVYLCASTSRIRFGEKLFFGSGTQLSVL.

This clone has only one observation. The V gene is TRBV4-3, the J gene TRBJ2-7; perhaps TRBD1 as D (6 bases). This CDR3 is built from 21 residues. CDR1 and CDR2 (germline): LGHNA, YSLEER. With 1 base removed from V and 1 base from J, the gap between germline ends came to 29 bases. The CDR3 sequence is CASSQAFTRTPVGGFSYEQYF. Here the CDR3 DNA reads TGCGCCAGCAGCCAAGCTTTTACTAGGACCCCGGTTGGGGGCTTTTCCTACGAGCAGTACTTC.

The rearrangement uses TRBV4-3 and TRBJ1-5, with unresolved D. This CDR3 is 14 amino acids long. V lost 1 base to trimming and J lost 4 bases, with 8 bases between them. CDR1 and CDR2 (germline): LGHNA, YSLEER. Written as DNA, the CDR3 is TGCGCCAGCAGCCAAGGGCGGCCAAATCAGCCCCAGCATTTT. Residues: CASSQGRPNQPQHF.

The chain couples TRBV15 to TRBJ2-3, with D possibly being TRBD1 (6 bases). The CDR3 has 14 residues. V was trimmed by 8 bases and J by 2 bases, leaving 14 bases between them. CDR1 and CDR2 (germline): LNHNV, YYDKDF (reference sequence). The CDR3 reads CATGRDILTDTQYF. Written as DNA, the CDR3 is TGTGCCACCGGACGGGACATTCTCACAGATACGCAGTATTTT.

On this clone: Because the CDR3's place on the DNA is in doubt, the DNA is left out and the CDR3 is given as listed by TCRdb. The chain has TRBV28 and TRBJ2-5; the table assigns TRBD2, which was not confirmed against the DNA. CDR1 MDHEN and CDR2 SYDVKM come from the germline V gene. From its first to its last residue, the CDR3 has 16 amino acids. The CDR3 region is CASSTSGFRREETQYF.

The chain uses TRBV7-9 and TRBJ2-5, with D perhaps matching TRBD2 (6 bases). Germline V CDR1 and CDR2: SEHNR, FQNEAQ (reference sequence). This CDR3 contains 14 residues. The germline V and J ends were trimmed by 3 bases and 5 bases, with 13 bases remaining between them. Here the CDR3 DNA reads TGTGCCAGCAGCTTGGGGGACTGGAGGGAGACCCAGTACTTC. Translation gives CASSLGDWRETQYF.

This chain connects TRBV10-3 to TRBJ1-6, with D maybe TRBD1 (5 bases). Between the trimmed V and J ends, which lost 3 bases and 5 bases, there was a span of 14 bases. Per germline, CDR1 ENHRY and CDR2 SYGVKD. The CDR3 covers 16 residues. The CDR3 protein is CAISELLSDNNSPLHF. DNA for the CDR3: TGTGCCATCAGTGAATTATTATCGGACAATAATTCACCCCTCCACTTT.

The V call is TRBV7-9, the J call TRBJ2-7; TRBD2 agrees at 11 bases. Per germline, CDR1 SEHNR and CDR2 FQNEAQ (reference sequence). The CDR3 runs to 15 residues. V lost 4 bases to trimming and J lost 4 bases; unmatched junction nucleotides: 6. CDR3 protein: CASSYTSGGAYEQYF. CDR3 DNA sequence: TGTGCCAGCAGCTACACTAGCGGGGGTGCGTACGAGCAGTACTTC.

V is TRBV5-6 and J is TRBJ1-1, with D possibly being TRBD1 (6 bases). Germline lookup yields CDR1 SGHDT and CDR2 YYEEEE. The CDR3 totals 14 residues. Trimming took off 3 bases at V and 1 base at J, with 10 bases between the two ends. The DNA for the CDR3 is TGTGCCAGCAGCTGGCGGGGGGCGAACACTGAAGCTTTCTTT. Translation gives CASSWRGANTEAFF.